This TCR beta chain stems from a study of radiation and T cells in renal cell carcinoma. At the level of the study: Nephrectomy followed 15 Gy stereotactic body radiation by 4 weeks.

Time point: blood 2 weeks post-SBRT. Treatment given: 15 Gy SBRT to primary tumor, nephrectomy 4 weeks later. The tumor was a clear cell renal cell carcinoma. The data were produced by immunoSEQ multiplex PCR, yet TCRdb's version contains in-frame clones alone and is incomplete. This table has roughly 130,000 clones, 88% appearing once. The TCR comes from a woman in her 70s with renal cell carcinoma. The sample in question was blood, obtained from a patient whose treatment included radiotherapy and nephrectomy.

The CDR3 DNA follows: TGTGCCAGCAGTTCCGGGGACAGCTATGGCTACACCTTC. Residues: CASSSGDSYGYTF. V usage is TRBV6-6 and J usage is TRBJ1-2; 7 positions agree with TRBD1. This CDR3 has 13 residues. V lost 4 bases, J lost 4 bases, and 3 bases stayed unmatched. The germline CDR1 and CDR2 sequences are MNHNY and SVGAGI (reference sequence).